The 9 T cell receptor beta chains listed next were all sequenced from one sample in a study of regulatory T cells in long-lasting Graves disease. Time point given: newly diagnosed GD, antithyroid drugs for less than 3 months. Researchers made the TCR library from RNA that was extracted from PBMCs. The TCR beta library used iRepertoire HTBI primers with Arm-PCR amplification of CDR3. TCRdb reprocessed the multiplex PCR reads via MiXCR and lists one record per CDR3 protein. The data contain some 340,000 distinct CDR3 sequences, 10% to 15% of them seen just once; the ten biggest clones take up 15% to 20%. Separately, the same data were catalogued under a study of T cells in Graves' hyperthyroidism and ophthalmopathy.

The material was peripheral blood mononuclear cells (PBMCs), obtained at new diagnosis, from a patient treated with antithyroid drugs. These receptors were taken from a woman in her late teens or twenties with Graves disease.

This clonotype was seen more than once but under ten times. V and J are TRBV9 and TRBJ2-2; TRBD2 is a possible D gene (6 bases). Trimming stripped 3 bases from V and 5 bases from J, with 17 bases between. The CDR3 loop spans 16 amino acids. In germline, CDR1 is SGDLS, CDR2 YYNGEE. The CDR3 reads CASSGPGGWGTGELFF. CDR3 nucleotides: TGTGCCAGCAGCGGCCCCGGGGGATGGGGGACCGGGGAGCTGTTTTTT.

This clonotype was observed many times. The chain links TRBV28 to TRBJ2-7; weak D call: TRBD1 (6 bases). From germline, CDR1 is MDHEN and CDR2 SYDVKM. V lost 2 bases and J lost 4, with 15 bases in between. This CDR3 contains 15 residues. This chain's CDR3 is CASSLARGFFYEQYF. The CDR3 DNA reads as TGTGCCAGCAGTTTAGCTAGGGGGTTTTTTTACGAGCAGTACTTC.

This clonotype showed up many times. This chain connects TRBV10-3 to TRBJ1-1, with TRBD1 matching over 8 bases. Per germline, CDR1 ENHRY and CDR2 SYGVKD. The CDR3 consists of 17 residues. The V and J ends lost 4 bases and 2 bases, in that order; junction bases with no gene match: 12. The CDR3: CAISAPGQAFLNTEAFF. CDR3 sequence (DNA): TGTGCCATCAGTGCTCCGGGACAGGCCTTCCTTAACACTGAAGCTTTCTTT.

This clonotype was found a few times. Just one base apart from a much larger clone, this may be a read error. The CDR3 here is CASSYPVTVYTEAFF. In nucleotides, the CDR3 is TGTGCCAGCAGTTACCCAGTGACAGTTTACACTGAAGCTTTCTTT. The gene calls are TRBV6-2 or TRBV6-3 and TRBJ1-1; D possibly corresponds to TRBD1 (5 bases). Trimming removed 2 bases at V and 3 bases at J, with 13 bases between. The CDR3 has 15 residues. Germline loops: CDR1 MNHEY, CDR2 SVGEGT.

This rearrangement joins TRBV7-6 to TRBJ1-1; the D gene is possibly TRBD1 (6 bases). This CDR3 is built from 18 residues. V lost 6 bases and J 0 bases, leaving 23 bases between the germline ends. Looked up from germline, CDR1 is SGHVS and CDR2 is FNYEAQ. This CDR3 is CASSTPFLWTDLNTEAFF. CDR3 DNA sequence: TGTGCCAGCAGTACCCCCTTCCTATGGACAGACCTGAACACTGAAGCTTTCTTT.

This clonotype was seen repeatedly, ten times or more. The V and J genes are TRBV28 and TRBJ2-1; 10 bases align to TRBD2. Trimming removed 6 bases from V and 2 bases from J; junction bases left unmatched: 4. The CDR3 is 15 residues long. The germline CDR1 and CDR2 sequences are MDHEN and SYDVKM. In DNA form, the CDR3 reads TGTGCCAGCAGATCCGGGACTAGCGCCTACAATGAGCAGTTCTTC. This codes for CASRSGTSAYNEQFF.

This clonotype was picked up many times. The gene calls are TRBV13 and TRBJ2-5, with TRBD1 as a possible D gene (6 bases). V gave up 8 bases and J gave up 6 bases, with 16 bases separating them. In germline, CDR1 is PRHDT, CDR2 FYEKMQ (reference sequence). CDR3 length: 13 residues. DNA of the CDR3: TGTGCCAGCCAAGGACAGAGCGAGAAGACCCAGTACTTC. Translating it yields CASQGQSEKTQYF.

This clonotype was seen repeatedly, ten times or more. This chain uses TRBV7-9 with TRBJ2-7; D tentatively reads TRBD1 or TRBD2 (5 bases each). Germline V lookup: CDR1 SEHNR, CDR2 FQNEAQ (reference sequence). The CDR3 length is 14 residues. The V and J ends lost 4 bases and 6 bases respectively, with 16 bases between them. As DNA, the CDR3 is TGTGCCAGCAGCTCCGGGACGGTCGCCTCCGAGCAGTACGTC. It codes for CASSSGTVASEQYV.

This clonotype was recorded many times. The chain is built from TRBV4-1 and TRBJ2-1, with 8 bases identical to TRBD2. Looked up from germline, CDR1 is MGHRA and CDR2 is YSYEKL. The CDR3 is 15 amino acids. The ends lost 1 base at V and 6 bases at J; junction bases unmatched: 5. CDR3 protein: CASSQAGGLGNEQFF. CDR3 nucleotide sequence: TGCGCCAGCAGCCAAGCGGGGGGGCTCGGCAATGAGCAGTTCTTC.